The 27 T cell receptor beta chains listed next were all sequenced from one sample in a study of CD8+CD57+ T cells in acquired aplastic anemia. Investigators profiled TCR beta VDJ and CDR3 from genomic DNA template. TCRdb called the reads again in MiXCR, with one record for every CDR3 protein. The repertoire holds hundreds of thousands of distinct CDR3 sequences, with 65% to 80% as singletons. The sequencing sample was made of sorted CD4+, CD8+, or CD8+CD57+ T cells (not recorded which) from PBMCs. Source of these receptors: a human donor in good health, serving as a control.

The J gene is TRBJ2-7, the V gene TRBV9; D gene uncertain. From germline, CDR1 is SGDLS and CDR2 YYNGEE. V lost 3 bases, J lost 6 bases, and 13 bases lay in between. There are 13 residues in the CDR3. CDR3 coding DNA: TGTGCCAGCAGCGAGGGTGGGGTTTCCGAGCAGTACTTC. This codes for CASSEGGVSEQYF.

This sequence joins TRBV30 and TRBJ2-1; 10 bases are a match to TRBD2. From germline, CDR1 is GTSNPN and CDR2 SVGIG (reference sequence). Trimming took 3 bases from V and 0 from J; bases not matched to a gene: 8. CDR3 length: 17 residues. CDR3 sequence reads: CAWSYTGTSVSYNEQFF. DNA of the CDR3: TGTGCCTGGAGCTATACCGGGACTAGCGTCTCCTACAATGAGCAGTTCTTC.

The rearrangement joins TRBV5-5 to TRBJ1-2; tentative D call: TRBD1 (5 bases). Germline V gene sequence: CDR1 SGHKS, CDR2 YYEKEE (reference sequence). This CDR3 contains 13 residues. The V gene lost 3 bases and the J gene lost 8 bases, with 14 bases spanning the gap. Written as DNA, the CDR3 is TGTGCCAGCAGCTACCAAGGGGAGGAAGGCTACACCTTC. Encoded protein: CASSYQGEEGYTF.

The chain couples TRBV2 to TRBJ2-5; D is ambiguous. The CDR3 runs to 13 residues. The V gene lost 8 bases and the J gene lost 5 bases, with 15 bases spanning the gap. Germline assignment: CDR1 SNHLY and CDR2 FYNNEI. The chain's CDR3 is CASSWTEDETQYF. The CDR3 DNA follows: TGTGCCAGCTCCTGGACGGAAGATGAGACCCAGTACTTC. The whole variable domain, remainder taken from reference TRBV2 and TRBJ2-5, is EPEVTQTPSHQVTQMGQEVILRCVPISNHLYFYWYRQILGQKVEFLVSFYNNEISEKSEIFDDQFSVERPDGSNFTLKIRSTKLEDSAMYFCASSWTEDETQYFGPGTRLLVL.

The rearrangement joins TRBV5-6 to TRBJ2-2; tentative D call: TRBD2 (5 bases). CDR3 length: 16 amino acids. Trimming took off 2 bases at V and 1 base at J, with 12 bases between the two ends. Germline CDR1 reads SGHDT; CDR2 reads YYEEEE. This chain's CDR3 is CASSFSATMNTGELFF. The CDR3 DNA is TGTGCCAGCAGCTTTAGCGCCACTATGAACACCGGGGAGCTGTTTTTT. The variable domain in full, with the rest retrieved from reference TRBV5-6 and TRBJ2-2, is DAGVTQSPTHLIKTRGQQVTLRCSPKSGHDTVSWYQQALGQGPQFIFQYYEEEERQRGNFPDRFSGHQFPNYSSELNVNALLLGDSALYLCASSFSATMNTGELFFGEGSRLTVL.

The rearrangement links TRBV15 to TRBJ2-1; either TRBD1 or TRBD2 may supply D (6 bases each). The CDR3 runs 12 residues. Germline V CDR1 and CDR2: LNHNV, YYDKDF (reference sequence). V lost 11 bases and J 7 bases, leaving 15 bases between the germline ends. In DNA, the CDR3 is TGTGCCGGGGGGCGGACTGGGAATGAGCAGTTCTTC. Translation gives CAGGRTGNEQFF.

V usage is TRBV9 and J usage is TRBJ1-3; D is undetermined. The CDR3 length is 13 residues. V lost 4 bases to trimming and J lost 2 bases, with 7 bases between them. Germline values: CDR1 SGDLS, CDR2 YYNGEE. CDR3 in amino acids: CASSLTTGNTIYF. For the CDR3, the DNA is TGTGCCAGCAGCTTAACGACTGGAAACACCATATATTTT.

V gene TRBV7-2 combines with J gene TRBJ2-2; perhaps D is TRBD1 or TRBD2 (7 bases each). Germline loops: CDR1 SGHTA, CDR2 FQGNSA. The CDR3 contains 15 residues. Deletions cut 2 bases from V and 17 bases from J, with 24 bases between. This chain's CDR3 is CASSLQGGNEKLLFF. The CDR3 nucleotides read TGTGCCAGCAGCTTACAGGGGGGGAATGAAAAACTGCTTTTTTTT.

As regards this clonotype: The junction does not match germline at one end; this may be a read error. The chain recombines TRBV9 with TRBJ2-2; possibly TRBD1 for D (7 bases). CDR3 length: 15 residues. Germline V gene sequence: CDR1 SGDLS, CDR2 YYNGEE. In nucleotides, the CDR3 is TGTGCCAGCAGCCGGCAGGGGGGTACCCCCGGGGCGCTGTTTTTT. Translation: CASSRQGGTPGALFF.

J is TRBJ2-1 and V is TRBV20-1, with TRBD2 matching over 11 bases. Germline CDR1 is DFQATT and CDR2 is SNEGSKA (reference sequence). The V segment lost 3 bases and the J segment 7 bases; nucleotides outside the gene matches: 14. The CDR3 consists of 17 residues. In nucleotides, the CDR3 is TGCAGTGCTAGGGGTAGCGGGGGGGCCCAGCTAGGTAATGAGCAGTTCTTC. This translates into CSARGSGGAQLGNEQFF.

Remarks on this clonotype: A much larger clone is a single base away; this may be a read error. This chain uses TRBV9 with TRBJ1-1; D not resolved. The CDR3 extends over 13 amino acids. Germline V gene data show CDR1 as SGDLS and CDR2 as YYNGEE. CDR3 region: CASSLRSYTEASF. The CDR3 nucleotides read TGTGCCAGCAGTTTAAGGTCCTACACTGAAGCTTCCTTT. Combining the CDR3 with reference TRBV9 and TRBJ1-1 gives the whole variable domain DSGVTQTPKHLITATGQRVTLRCSPRSGDLSVYWYQQSLDQGLQFLIQYYNGEERAKGNILERFSAQQFPDLHSELNLSSLELGDSALYFCASSLRSYTEASFGQGTRLTVV.

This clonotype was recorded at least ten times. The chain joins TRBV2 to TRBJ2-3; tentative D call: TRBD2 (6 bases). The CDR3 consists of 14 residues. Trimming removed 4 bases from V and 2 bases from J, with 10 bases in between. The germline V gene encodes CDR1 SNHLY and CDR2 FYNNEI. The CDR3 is CASSAGTYTDTQYF. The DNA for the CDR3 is TGTGCCAGCAGTGCCGGGACTTACACAGATACGCAGTATTTT.

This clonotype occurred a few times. This CDR3 is CASSQSGVYEQYV. The DNA for the CDR3 is TGCGCCAGCAGCCAAAGCGGGGTGTACGAGCAGTACGTC. V is TRBV10-2 and J is TRBJ2-7; TRBD2 matches at 7 bases. This CDR3 comprises 13 residues. The J segment lost 4 bases and the V segment lost 6 bases, leaving 6 bases of the junction unmatched. Germline V lookup: CDR1 WSHSY, CDR2 SAAADI.

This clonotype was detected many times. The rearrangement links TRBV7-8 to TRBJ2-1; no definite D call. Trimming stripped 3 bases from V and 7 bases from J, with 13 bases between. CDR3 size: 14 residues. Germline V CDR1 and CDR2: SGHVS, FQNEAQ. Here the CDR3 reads CASSFLGSSNEQFF. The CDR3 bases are TGTGCCAGCAGCTTTTTAGGATCGTCGAATGAGCAGTTCTTC.

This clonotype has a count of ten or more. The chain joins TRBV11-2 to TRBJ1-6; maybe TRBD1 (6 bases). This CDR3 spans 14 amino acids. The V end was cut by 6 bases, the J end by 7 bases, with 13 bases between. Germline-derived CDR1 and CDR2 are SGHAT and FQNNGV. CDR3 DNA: TGTGCCAGCAGTATATCAACAGGGAATTCACCCCTCCACTTT. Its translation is CASSISTGNSPLHF. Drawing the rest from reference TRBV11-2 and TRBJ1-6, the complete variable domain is EAGVAQSPRYKIIEKRQSVAFWCNPISGHATLYWYQQILGQGPKLLIQFQNNGVVDDSQLPKDRFSAERLKGVDSTLKIQPAKLEDSAVYLCASSISTGNSPLHFGNGTRLTVT.

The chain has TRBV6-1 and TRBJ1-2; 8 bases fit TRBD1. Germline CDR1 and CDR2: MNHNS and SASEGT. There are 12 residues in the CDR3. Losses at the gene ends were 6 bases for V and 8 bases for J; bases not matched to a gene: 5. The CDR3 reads CASRRQGRGYTF. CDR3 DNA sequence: TGTGCCAGCAGGAGACAGGGGCGAGGCTACACCTTC.

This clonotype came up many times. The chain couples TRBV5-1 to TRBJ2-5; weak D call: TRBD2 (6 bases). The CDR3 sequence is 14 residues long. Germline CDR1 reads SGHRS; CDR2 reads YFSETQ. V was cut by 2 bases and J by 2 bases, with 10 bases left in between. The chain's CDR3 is CASSLGTPQETQYF. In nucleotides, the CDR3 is TGCGCCAGCAGCTTAGGGACTCCGCAAGAGACCCAGTACTTC.

The CDR3 DNA is TGTGCCAGCAGTCGACAGGATGAAAAACTGTTTTTT. It is translated as CASSRQDEKLFF. This chain connects TRBV5-3 to TRBJ1-4, with D maybe TRBD1 (6 bases). TRBV5-3 is recorded as an ORF, its role being uncertain. Trimming removed 8 bases at V and 6 bases at J, with 11 bases between. This CDR3 has 12 amino acids.

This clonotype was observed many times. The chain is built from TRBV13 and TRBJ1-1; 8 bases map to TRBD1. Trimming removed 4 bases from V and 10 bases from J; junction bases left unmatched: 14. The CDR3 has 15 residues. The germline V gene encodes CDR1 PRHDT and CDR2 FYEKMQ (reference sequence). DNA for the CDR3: TGTGCCAGCAGCTCCGAAGGACAGGGCAGGCGAGGAGCTTTCTTT. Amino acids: CASSSEGQGRRGAFF.

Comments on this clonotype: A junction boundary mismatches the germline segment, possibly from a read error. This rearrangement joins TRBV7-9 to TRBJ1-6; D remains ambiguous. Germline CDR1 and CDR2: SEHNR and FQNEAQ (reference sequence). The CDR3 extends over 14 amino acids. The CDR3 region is CASSLDTSGGYTFF. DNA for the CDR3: TGTGCCAGCAGCTTAGACACATCCGGTGGCTACACCTTCTTT.

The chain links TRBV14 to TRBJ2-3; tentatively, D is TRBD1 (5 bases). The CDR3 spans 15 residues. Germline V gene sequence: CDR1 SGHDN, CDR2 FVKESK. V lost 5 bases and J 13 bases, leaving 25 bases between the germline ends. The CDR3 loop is CASSIASAWADRKYF. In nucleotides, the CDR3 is TGTGCCAGCAGCATCGCGTCCGCGTGGGCAGACAGAAAGTATTTT.

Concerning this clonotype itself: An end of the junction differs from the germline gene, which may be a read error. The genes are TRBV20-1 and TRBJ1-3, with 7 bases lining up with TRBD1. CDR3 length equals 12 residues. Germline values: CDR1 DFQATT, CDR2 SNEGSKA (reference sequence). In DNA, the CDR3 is TGCAGTGCCACACGACAGGGAAGCACCATATATTTT. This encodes CSATRQGSTIYF.

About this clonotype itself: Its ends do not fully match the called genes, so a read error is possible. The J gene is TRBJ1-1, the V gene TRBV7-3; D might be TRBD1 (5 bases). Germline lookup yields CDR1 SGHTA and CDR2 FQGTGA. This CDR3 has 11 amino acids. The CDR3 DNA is TGTGCCAGCAGCCACGGGAGCGAGGGGTTATTT. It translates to CASSHGSEGLF.

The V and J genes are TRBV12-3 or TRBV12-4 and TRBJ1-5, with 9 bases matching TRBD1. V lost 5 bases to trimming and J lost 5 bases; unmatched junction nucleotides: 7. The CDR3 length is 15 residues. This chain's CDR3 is CASSPGQGVDQPQHF. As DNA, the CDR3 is TGTGCCAGCAGTCCGGGACAGGGCGTCGATCAGCCCCAGCATTTT.

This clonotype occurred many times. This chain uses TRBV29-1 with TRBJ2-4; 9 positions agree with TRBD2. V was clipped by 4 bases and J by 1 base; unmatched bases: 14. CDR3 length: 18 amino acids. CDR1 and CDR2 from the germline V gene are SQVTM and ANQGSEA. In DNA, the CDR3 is TGCAGCGTTGTTACCGGGGTAGCGGGGGAAGGGGCCAAAAACATTCAGTACTTC. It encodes CSVVTGVAGEGAKNIQYF.

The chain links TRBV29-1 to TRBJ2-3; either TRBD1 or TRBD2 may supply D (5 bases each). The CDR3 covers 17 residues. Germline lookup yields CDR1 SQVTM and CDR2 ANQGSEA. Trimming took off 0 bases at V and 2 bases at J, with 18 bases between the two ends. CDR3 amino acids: CSVEEDFRTHDTDTQYF. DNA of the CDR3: TGCAGCGTTGAAGAGGACTTTAGGACACACGACACAGATACGCAGTATTTT.

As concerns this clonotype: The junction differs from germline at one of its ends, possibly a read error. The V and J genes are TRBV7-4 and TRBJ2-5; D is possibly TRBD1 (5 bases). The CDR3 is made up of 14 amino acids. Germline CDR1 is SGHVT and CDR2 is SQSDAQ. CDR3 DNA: TGCGCCAGCAGCACAGGACCGGATACAGAGACCCAGTACTTC. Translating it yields CASSTGPDTETQYF. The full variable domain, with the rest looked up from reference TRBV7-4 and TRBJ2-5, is GAGVSQSPRYKVAKRGRDVALRCDSISGHVTLYWYRQTLGQGSEVLTYSQSDAQRDKSGRPSGRFSAERPERSVSTLKIQRTEQGDSAVYLCASSTGPDTETQYFGPGTRLLVL.